This paragraph reports one T cell receptor (beta chain). Its target is not known. This CDR3 spans 17 amino acids. Per germline, CDR1 LNHDA and CDR2 SQIVND (reference sequence). Trimming pared 4 bases from V and 1 base from J, leaving 17 bases between. These data originate in a study of shared clonotypes between healthy human individuals. As for the study in general: Contributing individuals were two females and three males aged 18 to 49. Findings and limits, study-wide: Of the naive CD4 clonotypes, approximately 5% were shared across several donors.

For sorted subsets, approximately 200 ng DNA per replicate equaled about 30,000 T cell genomes. The repertoire was sequenced with immunoSEQ multiplex PCR; TCRdb's copy has only in-frame clones and lacks some. The sample yields over 2 million clones, less than 95% seen once. CD4+ cells yielded CD45RA+ naive and CD45RA-negative memory subsets. Sample: naive CD4+ T cells from PBMCs. This sample's subset: CD45RA+ positively selected. V gene TRBV19 combines with J gene TRBJ2-4, with a weak D call TRBD2 (6 bases). The TCR sequence derives from a man aged 18 to 30 in good health. Some clones in this sample may be carry-over from other donors' samples. CDR3 region: CASSTQGRGTAKNIQYF. The CDR3 nucleotides are TGTGCCAGTAGTACCCAAGGCCGGGGGACGGCCAAAAACATTCAGTACTTC.